What follows describes a single T cell receptor (beta chain). The entry originates in a study of cytomegalovirus exposure and HLA in healthy donors. Researchers ran the PCR with 60 Vbeta and 13 Jbeta primers. Source study methods: Per a later analysis, the number of unique TCR beta chains was some 80 million, of which about 11 million were shared. TCRdb keeps only in-frame clones here, not all; method: immunoSEQ multiplex PCR. V and J calls and clone size are as listed in that table; D and trimming were resolved from the DNA. This table holds about 59,000 clones, 80% found once. V was clipped by 1 base and J by 2 bases; unmatched bases: 11. Germline assignment: CDR1 MGHRA and CDR2 YSYEKL. This CDR3 region has 19 residues.

Input material: PBMCs. The J gene is TRBJ2-7, the V gene TRBV4-1; 13 bases agree with TRBD2. The TCR originated in a woman in her thirties or forties in good health and CMV-seronegative. CDR3 coding DNA: TGCGCCAGCAGCCAAGCCGGCTGGACTAGCGGGAGCAGGACCTACGAGCAGTACTTC. This codes for CASSQAGWTSGSRTYEQYF.